The TCR beta chain under discussion was sequenced for a study of response to subunit inactivated influenza vaccine. Findings and limits, study-wide: Each seasonal influenza vaccination recruits few new T cells, the authors suggested.

TCRdb processed the RT-PCR reads anew with MiXCR; each CDR3 protein has one entry. This sample has hundreds of thousands of distinct CDR3 sequences; around 20% occur once, and the top ten carry approximately 10%. Turning to this clonotype: Its antigen is undetermined.

Sequencing was performed on PBMCs from blood, taken 21 months after vaccination. The source is a man in his fifties or sixties who received an inactivated influenza vaccine.

The CDR3 nucleotides read TGTGCCACCAGCAGCAGGGAACCGAACACTGAAGCTTTCTTT. This encodes CATSSREPNTEAFF. The rearrangement uses TRBV15 and TRBJ1-1; a possible D gene is TRBD1 (5 bases). V lost 3 bases and J 1 base, leaving 9 bases between the germline ends. Per the germline V gene, CDR1 is LNHNV and CDR2 is YYDKDF (reference sequence). This CDR3 has 14 residues.